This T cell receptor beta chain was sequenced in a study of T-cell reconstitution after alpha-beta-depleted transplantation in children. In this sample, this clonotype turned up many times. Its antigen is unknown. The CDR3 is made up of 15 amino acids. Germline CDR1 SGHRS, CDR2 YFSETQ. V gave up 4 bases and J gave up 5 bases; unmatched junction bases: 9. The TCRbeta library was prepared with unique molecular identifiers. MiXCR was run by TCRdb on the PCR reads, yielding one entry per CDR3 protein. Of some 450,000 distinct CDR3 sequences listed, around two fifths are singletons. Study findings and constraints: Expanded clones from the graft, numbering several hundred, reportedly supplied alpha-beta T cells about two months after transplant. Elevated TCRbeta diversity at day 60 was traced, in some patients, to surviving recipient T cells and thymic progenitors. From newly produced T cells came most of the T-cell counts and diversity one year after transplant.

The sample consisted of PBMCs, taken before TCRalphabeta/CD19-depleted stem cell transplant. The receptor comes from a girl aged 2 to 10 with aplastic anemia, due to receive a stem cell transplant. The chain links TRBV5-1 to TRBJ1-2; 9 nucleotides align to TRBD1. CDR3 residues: CASSGPDRGIYGYTF. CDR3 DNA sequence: TGCGCCAGCAGCGGACCGGACAGGGGCATTTATGGCTACACCTTC.